This TCR beta chain was sequenced during a study of T-cell reconstitution after alpha-beta-depleted transplantation in children (dated by TCRdb to about 2016). About the investigation overall: Using TCR repertoire profiling, the study quantitatively followed how T-cell immune reconstitution unfolded in children after TCRalphabeta/CD19-depleted allogeneic hematopoietic cell transplantation.

Interpreted using the paper, the treatment or condition label stands for: allogeneic hematopoietic cell transplantation with graft depleted of TCRalphabeta T cells and CD19 B cells. The transplant recipients were children given TCRalphabeta/CD19-depleted allogeneic hematopoietic cell grafts. This clonotype appeared many times. Its antigen remains unidentified. One base away there is no much larger clone; base qualities are not given. The germline V gene supplies CDR1 SGHDT and CDR2 YYEEEE. The CDR3 starts with the cysteine, ends with the phenylalanine, and has 14 residues. The kept DNA is CDR3 alone, 42 bases in frame from the first base. V and J are truncated by 2 bases and 4 bases respectively, leaving an intervening sequence of 9 bases. What the authors observed across the whole study: About two months after transplant, the apparently early recovery of alphabetaT-cell counts reportedly depended on just several hundred clones that had expanded rapidly and came from non-depleted graft cells. In some patients, high TCRbeta diversity at day 60 was attributed to recipient T cells and intrathymic progenitors that had survived conditioning. The frequencies of hyperexpanded clones fell over the following months, and after one year, T-cell counts and TCRbeta diversity were mostly attributed to newly produced T cells.

The library was generated by PCR. TCRdb lists the instrument as Illumina HiSeq 2500. TCR libraries were prepared with molecular barcoding, using unique molecular identifiers to normalize TCRbeta repertoire quantification. The public reads were reprocessed in TCRdb via fastp at Q25 and MiXCR, keeping in-frame beta chains. Entries are consolidated by CDR3 protein sequence, retaining the most common genes and DNA. The sample table shows about 78,000 distinct CDR3 sequences, and 14% are seen once. In total, the top ten clones hold 25% to 30% of the sample. The input for sequencing was PBMCs, mostly from graft donor cells, taken 180 days after TCRalphabeta/CD19-depleted stem cell transplant. Recombination connected TRBV5-6 to TRBJ1-4, with a weak D call of TRBD1 (6 bases match). The sequence derives from a male patient aged 2 to 10 who had a stem cell transplant for acute lymphoblastic leukemia, so the T cells may come from the graft donor. Read as DNA, the sequence is TGTGCCAGCAGCTTCGGACAGCTTAATGAAAAACTGTTTTTT. This yields the protein CASSFGQLNEKLFF.